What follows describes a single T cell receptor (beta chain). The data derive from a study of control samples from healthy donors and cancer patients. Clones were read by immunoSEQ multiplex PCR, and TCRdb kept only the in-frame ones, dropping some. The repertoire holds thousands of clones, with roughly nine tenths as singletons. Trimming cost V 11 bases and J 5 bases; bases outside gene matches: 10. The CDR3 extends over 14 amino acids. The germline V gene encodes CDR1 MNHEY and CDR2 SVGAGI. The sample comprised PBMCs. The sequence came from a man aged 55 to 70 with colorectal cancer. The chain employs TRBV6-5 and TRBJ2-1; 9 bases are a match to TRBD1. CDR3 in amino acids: CAGTQGATHNEQFF. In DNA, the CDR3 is TGTGCCGGCACACAGGGGGCTACCCACAATGAGCAGTTCTTC.